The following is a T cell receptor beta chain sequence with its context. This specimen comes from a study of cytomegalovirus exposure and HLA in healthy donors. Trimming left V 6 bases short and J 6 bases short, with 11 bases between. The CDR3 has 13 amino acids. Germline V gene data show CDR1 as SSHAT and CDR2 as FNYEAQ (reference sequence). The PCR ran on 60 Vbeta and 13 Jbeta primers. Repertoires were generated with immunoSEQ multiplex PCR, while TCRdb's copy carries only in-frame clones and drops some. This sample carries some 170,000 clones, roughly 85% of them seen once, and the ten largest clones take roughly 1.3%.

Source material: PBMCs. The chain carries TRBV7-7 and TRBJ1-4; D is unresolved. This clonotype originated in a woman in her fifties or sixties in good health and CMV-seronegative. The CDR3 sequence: CASRPRSYEKLFF. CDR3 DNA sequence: TGTGCCAGCAGACCCCGGAGCTATGAAAAACTGTTTTTT.